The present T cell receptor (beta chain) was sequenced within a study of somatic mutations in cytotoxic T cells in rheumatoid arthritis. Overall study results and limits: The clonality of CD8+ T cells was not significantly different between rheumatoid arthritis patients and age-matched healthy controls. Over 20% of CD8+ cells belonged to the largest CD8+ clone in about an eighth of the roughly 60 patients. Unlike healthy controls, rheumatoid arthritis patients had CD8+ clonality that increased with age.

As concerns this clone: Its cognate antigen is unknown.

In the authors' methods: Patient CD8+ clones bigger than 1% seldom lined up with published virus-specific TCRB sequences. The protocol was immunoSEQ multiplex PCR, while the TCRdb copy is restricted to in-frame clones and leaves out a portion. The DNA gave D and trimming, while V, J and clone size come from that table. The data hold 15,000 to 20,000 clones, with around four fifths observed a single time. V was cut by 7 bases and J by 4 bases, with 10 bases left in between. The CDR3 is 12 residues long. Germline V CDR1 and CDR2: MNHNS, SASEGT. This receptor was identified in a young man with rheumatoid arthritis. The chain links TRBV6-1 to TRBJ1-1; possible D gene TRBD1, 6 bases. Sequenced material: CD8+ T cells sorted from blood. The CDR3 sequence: CASKGGGTEAFF. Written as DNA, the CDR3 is TGTGCCAGCAAAGGGGGGGGCACTGAAGCTTTCTTT.